These 20 T cell receptor beta chains originate from one sample sequenced in a study of blood T cell repertoires in COVID-19. Method: immunoSEQ multiplex PCR; TCRdb's copy keeps in-frame clones and lacks some. This sample has 110,000 or so clones, with 85% to 90% found just once. The specimen was peripheral blood. These receptors originate from a woman aged 45 to 65 with acute or convalescent COVID-19.

The chain joins TRBV19 to TRBJ2-5; a weak D match, TRBD2 (6 bases). The CDR3 has 15 residues. CDR1 LNHDA and CDR2 SQIVND come from the germline V gene (reference sequence). V dropped 3 bases and J dropped 5 bases, with 16 bases sitting between them. The CDR3 loop reads CASSIKEGFGETQYF. As DNA, the CDR3 is TGTGCCAGTAGTATTAAGGAGGGGTTCGGGGAGACCCAGTACTTC.

CDR3 coding DNA: TGTGCCAGCAGTAAGCAGGGGTTAGACCCCTATGGCTACACCTTC. Translation gives CASSKQGLDPYGYTF. The chain uses TRBV6-6 and TRBJ1-2; a possible D gene is TRBD1 (6 bases). Germline V gene data show CDR1 as MNHNY and CDR2 as SVGAGI (reference sequence). The CDR3 has 15 amino acids. V dropped 5 bases and J dropped 4 bases, with 17 bases sitting between them.

CDR3 loop: CASNDLGQGVLYNSPLHF. CDR3 nucleotide sequence: TGTGCCAGCAACGACCTGGGACAGGGGGTTCTGTATAATTCACCCCTCCACTTT. The chain carries TRBV2 and TRBJ1-6; 11 positions match TRBD1. Germline V gives CDR1 SNHLY, CDR2 FYNNEI. This CDR3 region has 18 residues. Losses at the gene ends were 7 bases for V and 4 bases for J; bases not matched to a gene: 12.

This clone was recorded once. V is TRBV12-3 or TRBV12-4 and J is TRBJ1-2, with 8 bases identical to TRBD1. The trim removed 5 bases at V and 7 bases at J, leaving 6 bases unmatched. CDR3 length equals 13 residues. Written as DNA, the CDR3 is TGTGCCAGCAGTCTGGGACAGGCGGGTGGCTACACCTTC. This sequence encodes CASSLGQAGGYTF.

The V call is TRBV28, the J call TRBJ2-7; 7 bases align to TRBD1. V shed 7 bases and J 2 bases; nucleotides not matched to a gene: 8. The CDR3 consists of 14 residues. Per the germline V gene, CDR1 is MDHEN and CDR2 is SYDVKM. In nucleotides, the CDR3 is TGTGCCAGCATCTCGACAGGGTTTCCCTACGAGCAGTACTTC. As protein: CASISTGFPYEQYF.

The chain has TRBV7-2 and TRBJ1-6; tentative D call: TRBD1 (6 bases). The V gene's germline CDR1 is SGHTA and CDR2 FQGNSA. The CDR3 is 14 amino acids. V lost 5 bases and J lost 9, with 14 bases in between. The CDR3 coding sequence is TGTGCCAGCAGCCGGTCCAGGGGAAGTTCACCCCTCCACTTT. As protein: CASSRSRGSSPLHF.

By sample share, this clone is medium-sized. The chain carries TRBV2 and TRBJ1-5; D gene unclear. The CDR3 loop spans 14 amino acids. Trimming took off 2 bases at V and 2 bases at J, with 7 bases between the two ends. Germline loops: CDR1 SNHLY, CDR2 FYNNEI. The CDR3 nucleotides are TGTGCCAGCAGTGAATTGGAGGGCAATCAGCCCCAGCATTTT. This translates into CASSELEGNQPQHF.

This rearrangement joins TRBV5-1 to TRBJ1-4; a weak D match, TRBD1 (5 bases). The V end was cut by 3 bases, the J end by 5 bases, with 14 bases between. Germline-derived CDR1 and CDR2 are SGHRS and YFSETQ. This CDR3 contains 15 residues. CDR3 residues: CASSYSGTANEKLFF. The CDR3 DNA reads as TGCGCCAGCAGCTACTCCGGGACTGCAAATGAAAAACTGTTTTTT.

This rearrangement joins TRBV29-1 to TRBJ1-1; no firm D call. The V end was cut by 4 bases, the J end by 1 base, with 7 bases between. CDR1 SQVTM and CDR2 ANQGSEA come from the germline V gene. The CDR3 is made up of 12 amino acids. CDR3 nucleotide sequence: TGCAGCGTTGGACTTAGGAACACTGAAGCTTTCTTT. The encoded protein is CSVGLRNTEAFF.

The chain uses TRBV5-1 and TRBJ1-1; TRBD1 matches at 7 bases. The CDR3 consists of 14 residues. V was clipped by 6 bases and J by 6 bases; unmatched bases: 11. Germline lookup yields CDR1 SGHRS and CDR2 YFSETQ. DNA of the CDR3: TGCGCCAGCAAAAAACAGGGGATCAACGCTGAAGCTTTCTTT. Its protein is CASKKQGINAEAFF.

The chain joins TRBV6-5 to TRBJ1-2; TRBD1 is a possible D gene (5 bases). The CDR3 is 16 amino acids. Trimming left V 0 bases short and J 4 bases short, with 15 bases between. CDR1 is MNHEY and CDR2 is SVGAGI in the germline V gene. In DNA form, the CDR3 reads TGTGCCAGCAGTTACTCTCAGGCCAGGGCCTCCTATGGCTACACCTTC. Protein: CASSYSQARASYGYTF.

CDR3 sequence: CASSYFLGTNYGYTF. Here the CDR3 DNA reads TGTGCCAGCAGTTACTTCCTTGGGACAAACTATGGCTACACCTTC. The chain has TRBV6-2 or TRBV6-3 and TRBJ1-2; D perhaps matches TRBD1 (6 bases). The V end was cut by 1 base, the J end by 2 bases, with 11 bases between. The CDR3 extends over 15 amino acids. The germline gives CDR1 MNHEY, CDR2 SVGEGT.

The chain joins TRBV19 to TRBJ1-3; possible D gene TRBD1, 5 bases. Trimming left V 8 bases short and J 4 bases short, with 18 bases between. Looked up from germline, CDR1 is LNHDA and CDR2 is SQIVND (reference sequence). The CDR3 sequence is 15 residues long. DNA of the CDR3: TGTGCCAGTGTCAGGGCTCCCGCTCGGGGAAACACCATATATTTT. It specifies CASVRAPARGNTIYF.

This chain uses TRBV3-1 (or the pseudogene TRBV3-2) with TRBJ2-3; TRBD2 might be the D (7 bases). V lost 2 bases, J lost 6 bases, and 18 bases lay in between. This CDR3 has 16 residues. Germline assignment: CDR1 LGHDT and CDR2 YNNKEL (reference sequence). CDR3 residues: CASSQLEGGPSDTQYF. The CDR3 nucleotides are TGTGCCAGCAGCCAATTGGAGGGGGGGCCATCCGATACGCAGTATTTT.

This clone was counted only a few times. The chain recombines TRBV7-8 with TRBJ1-1, with 10 positions matching TRBD1. V shed 2 bases, J shed 10 bases, and the junction held 7 bases outside the gene matches. Germline lookup yields CDR1 SGHVS and CDR2 FQNEAQ. CDR3 length: 14 amino acids. Written as DNA, the CDR3 is TGTGCCAGCAGCTTACGAGGACAGGGGGTATCAGCTTTCTTT. It codes for CASSLRGQGVSAFF.

The chain couples TRBV5-1 to TRBJ1-1; the match to TRBD1 covers 7 bases. Germline CDR1 and CDR2: SGHRS and YFSETQ. J lost 2 bases, V lost 3 bases, and 4 bases had no gene match. The CDR3 has 14 residues. CDR3 nucleotides: TGCGCCAGCAGCTCACAGGGGTTTAACACTGAAGCTTTCTTT. This sequence encodes CASSSQGFNTEAFF.

The rearrangement links TRBV10-3 to TRBJ1-1; 8 bases line up with TRBD1. The CDR3 sequence is 14 residues long. The V segment lost 4 bases and the J segment 4 bases; nucleotides outside the gene matches: 5. Germline CDR1 and CDR2: ENHRY and SYGVKD. The chain's CDR3 is CAISVDRAVTEAFF. CDR3 nucleotides: TGTGCCATCAGTGTGGACAGGGCCGTCACTGAAGCTTTCTTT.

The chain joins TRBV4-1 to TRBJ2-1; tentative D call: TRBD1 (6 bases). Trimming left V 6 bases short and J 1 base short, with 10 bases between. This CDR3 comprises 14 residues. Germline V gene data show CDR1 as MGHRA and CDR2 as YSYEKL. In DNA form, the CDR3 reads TGCGCCAGCAGATCAGGGGTTTCCTACAATGAGCAGTTCTTC. Its protein product is CASRSGVSYNEQFF.

CDR3: CASRTRGFSSYEQYF. In DNA form, the CDR3 reads TGTGCCAGCAGGACCCGCGGGTTTAGCTCCTACGAGCAGTACTTC. This chain uses TRBV28 with TRBJ2-7; D perhaps matches TRBD2 (5 bases). Germline CDR1 and CDR2: MDHEN and SYDVKM. V was shortened by 6 bases and J by 0 bases, with 15 bases between the two germline ends. The CDR3 contains 15 residues.

The V call is TRBV19, the J call TRBJ2-1; TRBD2 is a possible D gene (6 bases). The CDR3 runs 13 residues. V was shortened by 6 bases and J by 9 bases, with 15 bases between the two germline ends. The germline CDR1 and CDR2 sequences are LNHDA and SQIVND (reference sequence). The CDR3 nucleotides read TGTGCCAGTAGGGGCTGGGGGGAGATTGAGCAGTTCTTC. Protein sequence: CASRGWGEIEQFF.